This T cell receptor (beta chain) appears in the sequencing data of a study of shared clonotypes between healthy human individuals. The repertoire was sequenced with immunoSEQ multiplex PCR; TCRdb's copy has only in-frame clones and lacks some. The data hold 2 million to 2.5 million clones, with more than 85% observed a single time. This CDR3 has 17 residues. Trimming cost V 5 bases and J 3 bases, with 23 bases left between them. Germline values: CDR1 SGHDT, CDR2 YYEEEE. The sample was naive CD4+ T cells from PBMCs. Stated subset: CD45RA+ positively selected. The TCR originated in a man aged 18 to 30 in good health. Some clones in this sample may be carry-over from other donors' samples. The chain recombines TRBV5-6 with TRBJ1-2; D is unresolved. The CDR3 DNA reads as TGTGCCAGCAGTTTTGACCCTTCCCTGAGGAGTGACTATGGCTACACCTTC. Amino acids: CASSFDPSLRSDYGYTF.